A selection of T cell receptor beta chains follows, all from one sample in a study of control samples from healthy donors and cancer patients. Clones were sequenced by immunoSEQ multiplex PCR, and TCRdb holds only the in-frame ones, with some missing. The table lists about 140,000 clones, around 94% of them singletons, with about 12% in the top ten. Sequences were obtained from blood. All receptors derive from a man aged 40-49 years in good health. Each CDR3 is given with its conserved first and last residue. The D gene is left open where the match is weak. Size tells how often a clone was seen (once, few, many) or the class of an expanded clone, and some rows leave it out.

TRBJ1-2	TRBV3-1/TRBV3-2	.	14	TRBD1	TGTGCCAGCAGCCGACAGGGGGCGAACTATGGCTACACCTTC	CASSRQGANYGYTF
TRBJ2-5	TRBV11-2	.	16	TRBD1	TGTGCCAGCAGCGACCGGGACAGAAACCGCCAAGAGACCCAGTACTTC	CASSDRDRNRQETQYF
TRBJ2-5	TRBV15	.	15	TRBD1	TGTGCCACCAGCAGAACCGGGGACAGTGGGGAGACCCAGTACTTC	CATSRTGDSGETQYF
TRBJ2-7	TRBV28	.	15	.	TGTGCCAGCAGTTTAGGCAGGGGATTGTACTACGAGCAGTACTTC	CASSLGRGLYYEQYF
TRBJ1-4	TRBV27	.	16	.	TGTGCCAGCAGTCTAGGAAAGACAGCAACTAATGAAAAACTGTTTTTT	CASSLGKTATNEKLFF
TRBJ2-1	TRBV6-4	.	15	TRBD2	TGTGCCAGCGGACGCACTAGCGGAGAATACAATGAGCAGTTCTTC	CASGRTSGEYNEQFF
TRBJ1-3	TRBV6-8	.	15	.	TGTGCCAGCAGTTACCGGGCCGTCGCGGGAAACACCATATATTTT	CASSYRAVAGNTIYF
TRBJ1-5	TRBV3-1/TRBV3-2	.	17	.	TGTGCCAGCAGCCAAGAAGGAGGGGCGGGGAGCAATCAGCCCCAGCATTTT	CASSQEGGAGSNQPQHF
TRBJ2-7	TRBV5-5	.	15	TRBD2	TGTGCCAGCAGTTACCTGTGGACTAGCTCCTACGAGCAGTACTTC	CASSYLWTSSYEQYF
TRBJ2-5	TRBV27	.	14	.	TGTGCCAGCAGTTTATACAGGGAGAAAGAGACCCAGTACTTC	CASSLYREKETQYF
TRBJ1-1	TRBV27	.	15	TRBD1	TGTGCCAGCAGCCCCAGGACAGGGCGTAACACTGAAGCTTTCTTT	CASSPRTGRNTEAFF
TRBJ1-4	TRBV5-5	.	13	.	TGTGCCAGCAGCGACTCAGCTGGTGAAAAACTGTTTTTT	CASSDSAGEKLFF
TRBJ2-3	TRBV5-1	.	18	TRBD2	TGCGCCAGCAGCTTAAGTCTGTTCCGAAAGCGGGAGACAGATACGCAGTATTTT	CASSLSLFRKRETDTQYF
TRBJ2-7	TRBV24-1	.	13	.	TGTGCCACCAGTGAGGCGGGATCCTACGAGCAGTACTTC	CATSEAGSYEQYF
TRBJ1-4	TRBV7-9	.	15	.	TGTGCCAGCAGCACTCGAAACAGGTTCGGTGAAAAACTGTTTTTT	CASSTRNRFGEKLFF
TRBJ2-2	TRBV2	.	14	.	TGTGCCAGCAGAAGGGACCCTTACACCGGGGAGCTGTTTTTT	CASRRDPYTGELFF
TRBJ2-1	TRBV12-3/TRBV12-4	.	13	TRBD2	TGTGCCAGCCGGACTAGCGGGAACAATGAGCAGTTCTTC	CASRTSGNNEQFF
TRBJ1-1	TRBV15	.	16	.	TGTGCCACCAGCACCGGACCCTACGAGGGGGAGACTGAAGCTTTCTTT	CATSTGPYEGETEAFF
TRBJ2-5	TRBV27	.	12	TRBD1	TGTGCCAGCGGGGACAGCCAAGAGACCCAGTACTTC	CASGDSQETQYF
TRBJ2-3	TRBV28	.	12	.	TGTGCCAGCAGTCTCTATTTAGATACGCAGTATTTT	CASSLYLDTQYF
TRBJ1-2	TRBV7-2	once	13	.	TGTGCCAGCAGCTTTTACACGGCGTATGGCTACACCTTC	CASSFYTAYGYTF
TRBJ1-1	TRBV5-1	.	14	.	TGCGCCAGCAGCTTGGGTGCAGGGACCTCTGAAGCTTTCTTT	CASSLGAGTSEAFF
TRBJ1-2	TRBV6-5	.	16	TRBD1	TGTGCCAGCAGTTACTCGATTCAGGGGGCTAACTATGGCTACACCTTC	CASSYSIQGANYGYTF
TRBJ1-5	TRBV2	.	14	TRBD1	TGTGCCAGCAGGGTCACAGGGGGCAATCAGCCCCAGCATTTT	CASRVTGGNQPQHF
TRBJ2-5	TRBV2	.	13	.	TGTGCCAGCACTGGGGGCGTTGAAGAGACCCAGTACTTC	CASTGGVEETQYF
TRBJ1-1	TRBV9	.	14	.	TGTGCCAGCAGCGTAGTGGGTCGTAACACTGAAGCTTTCTTT	CASSVVGRNTEAFF